The 22 T cell receptor beta chains given below trace back to one sample, sequenced in a study of T cell repertoires in cytomegalovirus infection. Via MiXCR, TCRdb re-called the reads, giving one row per CDR3 protein. The data show around 530,000 distinct CDR3 sequences, more than 25% seen once. The sequenced sample consisted of PBMCs. Receptor source: a human donor in good health (CMV status not recorded). Some clones in this sample may be carry-over from other donors' samples.

CDR3 sequence (DNA): TGTGCCAGCAGTTTCTTCTCGAACACTGAAGCTTTCTTT. This translates into CASSFFSNTEAFF. The chain has TRBV27 and TRBJ1-1; D is undetermined. This CDR3 contains 13 residues. Trimming removed 3 bases at V and 1 base at J, with 6 bases between. CDR1 is MNHEY and CDR2 is SMNVEV in the germline V gene (reference sequence).

The chain is built from TRBV20-1 and TRBJ1-1; no firm D call. The CDR3 sequence is 13 residues long. Trimming cost V 0 bases and J 2 bases, with 7 bases left between them. Germline values: CDR1 DFQATT, CDR2 SNEGSKA (reference sequence). CDR3 DNA sequence: TGCAGTGCTAGAGATCCGGACAACACTGAAGCTTTCTTT. It is translated as CSARDPDNTEAFF.

This chain uses TRBV7-9 with TRBJ2-3; possibly TRBD1 for D (5 bases). Germline CDR1 SEHNR, CDR2 FQNEAQ (reference sequence). The CDR3 spans 15 residues. Trimming shortened V by 2 bases and J by 5 bases, and 14 bases separated the two germline ends. CDR3 sequence (DNA): TGTGCCAGCAGCTTACCGGCAGGGATAGGAGATACGCAGTATTTT. Residues: CASSLPAGIGDTQYF.

This clonotype was picked up a small number of times. This rearrangement joins TRBV2 to TRBJ1-2; D gene uncertain. V lost 5 bases to trimming and J lost 4 bases, with 14 bases between them. The CDR3 has 14 amino acids. CDR1 and CDR2 (germline): SNHLY, FYNNEI. CDR3 region: CASSPTLQAYGYTF. The CDR3 region has the DNA TGTGCCAGCAGTCCCACACTGCAAGCCTATGGCTACACCTTC.

This clonotype was seen only a few times. V usage is TRBV7-7 and J usage is TRBJ2-5; the match to TRBD2 covers 9 bases. After removal of 5 bases from V and 5 bases from J, the junction contained 9 bases not matched to a gene. CDR3 length equals 15 residues. CDR1 SSHAT and CDR2 FNYEAQ come from the germline V gene (reference sequence). CDR3 coding DNA: TGTGCCAGCAGCATCATAGCGGGAGCATGGGAGACCCAGTACTTC. Protein: CASSIIAGAWETQYF.

The rearrangement joins TRBV20-1 to TRBJ2-5; 12 bases agree with TRBD2. Looked up from germline, CDR1 is DFQATT and CDR2 is SNEGSKA (reference sequence). The CDR3 contains 14 residues. Germline trimming cut 8 bases from V and 6 bases from J; bases unmatched to any gene: 10. CDR3: CSTTTGLAGQTQYF. As DNA, the CDR3 is TGCAGTACAACGACAGGACTAGCGGGGCAGACCCAGTACTTC.

This clonotype was recorded many times. The rearrangement links TRBV7-2 to TRBJ1-2; D unresolved. CDR1 is SGHTA and CDR2 is FQGNSA in the germline V gene. CDR3 size: 14 residues. Trimming took 1 base from V and 4 from J, leaving 10 bases between them. For the CDR3, the DNA is TGTGCCAGCAGCTTAGGAGAATGGGCCTATGGCTACACCTTC. Translating gives CASSLGEWAYGYTF.

At least ten counts were recorded for this clonotype. The rearrangement joins TRBV11-1 to TRBJ2-7; no firm D call. The CDR3 covers 13 residues. Trimming removed 5 bases from V and 1 base from J, with 9 bases in between. Per germline, CDR1 SGHAT and CDR2 FQDESV (reference sequence). CDR3 sequence (DNA): TGTGCCAGCAGCCGTGGTAGGTCCTACGAGCAGTACTTC. Protein: CASSRGRSYEQYF.

This clonotype has more than one count but fewer than ten. This chain uses TRBV28 with TRBJ1-2; a possible D gene is TRBD1 (6 bases). The V and J ends lost 7 bases and 5 bases respectively, with 20 bases between them. Germline V gives CDR1 MDHEN, CDR2 SYDVKM. The CDR3 covers 15 residues. CDR3 in DNA: TGTGCCAGCACCTATAACACCAACAGGGAATATGGCTACACCTTC. Translating it yields CASTYNTNREYGYTF.

This clonotype has more than one count but fewer than ten. The chain has TRBV7-9 and TRBJ1-2; 7 bases fit TRBD1. Germline V gene data show CDR1 as SEHNR and CDR2 as FQNEAQ (reference sequence). The junction had 10 bases not matched to a gene; V was cut back by 5 bases and J by 4 bases. The CDR3 runs 15 residues. CDR3 nucleotide sequence: TGTGCCAGCAGCCCCACGAGGACAGGTTTCTATGGCTACACCTTC. It is translated as CASSPTRTGFYGYTF.

This clonotype was seen repeatedly, ten times or more. The chain recombines TRBV7-2 with TRBJ2-1, with 10 nucleotides matching TRBD2. This CDR3 is 15 amino acids long. The germline gives CDR1 SGHTA, CDR2 FQGNSA. Germline trimming cut 1 base from V and 7 bases from J; bases unmatched to any gene: 4. The CDR3 nucleotides are TGTGCCAGCAGCTTAGTAGCGGGAGGTAGGAATGAGCAGTTCTTC. Its translation: CASSLVAGGRNEQFF.

This clonotype was recorded at least ten times. The J gene is TRBJ2-7, the V gene TRBV7-6; no reliable D call. Germline V CDR1 and CDR2: SGHVS, FNYEAQ. The CDR3 is 13 residues long. Deletions cut 9 bases from V and 2 bases from J, with 14 bases between. This CDR3 is CARRLGVPYEQYV. The CDR3 DNA reads TGTGCCAGGAGGCTTGGGGTACCCTACGAGCAGTACGTC.

Of note for this clonotype: Germline and junction disagree at one end, which may indicate a read error. This sequence joins TRBV6-1 and TRBJ2-1, with a weak D call TRBD2 (6 bases). The CDR3 totals 16 residues. Germline V CDR1 and CDR2: MNHNS, SASEGT. The CDR3, as DNA: TGTTCCAGCAGTGAAGCTTACGGGAGCCTCTACAATGAGCAGTTCTTC. It specifies CSSSEAYGSLYNEQFF.

The chain couples TRBV7-2 to TRBJ2-1; possible D gene TRBD2, 6 bases. There are 13 residues in the CDR3. Germline V gene data show CDR1 as SGHTA and CDR2 as FQGNSA. V shed 5 bases and J shed 9 bases, with 14 bases lying between them. The CDR3 is CASSPLVGGEQFF. DNA for the CDR3: TGTGCCAGCAGCCCCCTAGTGGGGGGTGAGCAGTTCTTC.

The chain has TRBV7-3 and TRBJ2-7; no firm D call. V was pared by 1 base and J by 1 base, with 8 bases between. This CDR3 is 14 amino acids long. The germline V gene has CDR1 SGHTA and CDR2 FQGTGA. The CDR3 loop reads CASSLSRASYEQYF. The CDR3 region has the DNA TGTGCCAGCAGCTTAAGTCGGGCGTCCTACGAGCAGTACTTC.

This clonotype has at least ten counts. The chain recombines TRBV6-1 with TRBJ1-4; 8 bases fit TRBD1. The CDR3 is 14 residues long. J lost 4 bases, V lost 6 bases, and 4 bases had no gene match. Germline V gene sequence: CDR1 MNHNS, CDR2 SASEGT. The CDR3 region has the DNA TGTGCCAGCAGACACAGGGGGAATAATGAAAAACTGTTTTTT. Its translation is CASRHRGNNEKLFF.

This rearrangement joins TRBV12-3 or TRBV12-4 to TRBJ1-3; D not certain. Trimming shortened V by 7 bases and J by 4 bases, and 8 bases separated the two germline ends. The CDR3 spans 12 residues. As DNA, the CDR3 is TGTGCCAGCACCCTGGAGGGAAACACCATATATTTT. Its translation is CASTLEGNTIYF.

V usage is TRBV29-1 and J usage is TRBJ1-1; D may be TRBD1 (6 bases). Per the germline V gene, CDR1 is SQVTM and CDR2 is ANQGSEA. Deletions cut 4 bases from V and 4 bases from J, with 25 bases between. The CDR3 length is 17 residues. CDR3 in DNA: TGCAGCGTTGGGGGGATGATTTTGGGGGGCAGTGGCACTGAAGCTTTCTTT. Residues: CSVGGMILGGSGTEAFF.

This chain connects TRBV20-1 to TRBJ2-7; D is possibly TRBD1 (6 bases). The V gene's germline CDR1 is DFQATT and CDR2 SNEGSKA (reference sequence). Trimming left V 3 bases short and J 5 bases short, with 14 bases between. The CDR3 spans 13 residues. The CDR3 reads CSASADRPDEQYV. The DNA of the CDR3 is TGCAGTGCTAGTGCTGACAGGCCAGACGAGCAGTACGTC.

The chain joins TRBV19 to TRBJ1-1; D possibly corresponds to TRBD1 (5 bases). The germline V gene has CDR1 LNHDA and CDR2 SQIVND (reference sequence). Trimming took off 3 bases at V and 5 bases at J, with 13 bases between the two ends. The CDR3 covers 14 residues. DNA for the CDR3: TGTGCCAGTAGTATGTCACAGGCTCTGACTGAAGCTTTCTTT. Protein product: CASSMSQALTEAFF.

The chain employs TRBV12-3 or TRBV12-4 and TRBJ2-7; 9 bases line up with TRBD2. V lost 5 bases and J lost 4; bases outside the gene matches: 3. This CDR3 contains 13 residues. The CDR3 nucleotides read TGTGCCAGCAGTGTGGGACTAGCTTACGAGCAGTACGTC. The encoded protein is CASSVGLAYEQYV.

V gene TRBV19 combines with J gene TRBJ2-1; 7 positions agree with TRBD1. Germline V lookup: CDR1 LNHDA, CDR2 SQIVND (reference sequence). The CDR3 runs to 18 residues. With V trimmed by 5 bases and J by 0 bases, 13 bases remained unmatched. CDR3 nucleotides: TGTGCCAGTAGTCTAAAAACGGGACAGCAGAGCTCCTACAATGAGCAGTTCTTC. It specifies CASSLKTGQQSSYNEQFF.